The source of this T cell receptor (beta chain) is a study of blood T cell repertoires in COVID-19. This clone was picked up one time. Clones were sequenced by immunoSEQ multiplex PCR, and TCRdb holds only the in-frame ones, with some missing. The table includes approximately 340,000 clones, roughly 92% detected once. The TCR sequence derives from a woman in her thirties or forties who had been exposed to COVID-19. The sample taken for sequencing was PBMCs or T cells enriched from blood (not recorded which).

The CDR3 reads CAISRTSGTYEQYF. The CDR3 nucleotides read TGTGCCATCTCTCGGACTAGCGGGACCTACGAGCAGTACTTC. The rearrangement uses TRBV10-3 and TRBJ2-7; 12 positions agree with TRBD2. V gave up 8 bases and J gave up 2 bases; unmatched junction bases: 4. Germline lookup yields CDR1 ENHRY and CDR2 SYGVKD. CDR3 size: 14 residues.